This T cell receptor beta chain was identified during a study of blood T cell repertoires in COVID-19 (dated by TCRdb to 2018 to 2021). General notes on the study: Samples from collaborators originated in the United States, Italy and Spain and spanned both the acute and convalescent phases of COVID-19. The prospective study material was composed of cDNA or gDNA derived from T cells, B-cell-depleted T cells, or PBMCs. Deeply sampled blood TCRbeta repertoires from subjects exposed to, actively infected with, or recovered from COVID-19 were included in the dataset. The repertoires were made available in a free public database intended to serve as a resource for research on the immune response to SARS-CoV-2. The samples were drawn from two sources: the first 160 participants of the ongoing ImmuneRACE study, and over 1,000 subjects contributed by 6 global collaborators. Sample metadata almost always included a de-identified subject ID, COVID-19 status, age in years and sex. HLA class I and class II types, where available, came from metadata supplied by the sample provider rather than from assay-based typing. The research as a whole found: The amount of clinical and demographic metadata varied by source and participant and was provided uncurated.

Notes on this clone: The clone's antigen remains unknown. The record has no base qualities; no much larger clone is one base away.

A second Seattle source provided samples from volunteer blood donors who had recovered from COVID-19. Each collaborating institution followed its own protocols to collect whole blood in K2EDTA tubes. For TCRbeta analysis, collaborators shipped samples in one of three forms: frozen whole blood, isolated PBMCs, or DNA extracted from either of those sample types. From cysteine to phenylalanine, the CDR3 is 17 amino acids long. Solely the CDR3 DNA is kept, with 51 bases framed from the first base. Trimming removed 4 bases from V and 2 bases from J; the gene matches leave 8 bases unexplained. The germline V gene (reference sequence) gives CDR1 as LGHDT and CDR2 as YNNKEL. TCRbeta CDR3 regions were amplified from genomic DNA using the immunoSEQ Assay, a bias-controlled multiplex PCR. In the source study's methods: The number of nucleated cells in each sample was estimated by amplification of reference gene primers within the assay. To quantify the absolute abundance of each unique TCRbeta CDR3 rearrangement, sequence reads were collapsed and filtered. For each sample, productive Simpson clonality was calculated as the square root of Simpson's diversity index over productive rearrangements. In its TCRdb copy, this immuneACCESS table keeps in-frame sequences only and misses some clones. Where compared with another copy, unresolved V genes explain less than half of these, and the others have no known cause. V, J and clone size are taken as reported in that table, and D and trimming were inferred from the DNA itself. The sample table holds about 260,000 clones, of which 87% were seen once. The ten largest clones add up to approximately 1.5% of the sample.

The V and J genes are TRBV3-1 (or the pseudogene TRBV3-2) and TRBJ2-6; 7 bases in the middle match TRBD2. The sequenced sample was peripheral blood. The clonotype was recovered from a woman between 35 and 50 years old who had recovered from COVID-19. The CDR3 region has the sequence CASSPHYGGTGANVLTF. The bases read TGTGCCAGCAGCCCCCACTACGGGGGGACTGGGGCCAACGTCCTGACTTTC.